The 17 T cell receptor beta chains reported below all come from one sample, sequenced in a study of brain T cells in children with intractable seizures. Clones were read by immunoSEQ multiplex PCR, and TCRdb kept only the in-frame ones, dropping some. In the table there are approximately 44,000 clones, about 93% of which are singletons. The starting material was peripheral blood, obtained at surgery. The receptors shown here come from a girl aged 2-10 years with tuberous sclerosis and intractable seizures.

The chain recombines TRBV2 with TRBJ1-6; D not resolved. Trimming shortened V by 8 bases and J by 5 bases, and 7 bases separated the two germline ends. Germline V gene sequence: CDR1 SNHLY, CDR2 FYNNEI. The CDR3 spans 12 residues. CDR3 nucleotide sequence: TGTGCCAGCCATCGAAATAATTCACCCCTCCACTTT. Translation: CASHRNNSPLHF.

The chain couples TRBV27 to TRBJ1-4, with no clear D. V lost 5 bases and J lost 7, with 14 bases in between. The germline gives CDR1 MNHEY, CDR2 SMNVEV (reference sequence). The CDR3 sequence is 14 residues long. This CDR3 is CASSPGTGGEKLFF. CDR3 coding DNA: TGTGCCAGCAGTCCTGGAACGGGTGGTGAAAAACTGTTTTTT.

This rearrangement joins TRBV18 to TRBJ1-2; 9 bases fit TRBD1. Unmatched junction bases numbered 3, after V lost 2 bases and J lost 8 bases. This CDR3 has 13 amino acids. Germline V gene sequence: CDR1 KGHSH, CDR2 LQKENI. For the CDR3, the DNA is TGTGCCAGCTCACCAGGGACAGGGCCCGGCTACACCTTC. Amino acid sequence: CASSPGTGPGYTF.

The V and J genes are TRBV2 and TRBJ1-1, with D uncertain. The CDR3 has 13 residues. V lost 6 bases and J 0 bases, leaving 8 bases between the germline ends. CDR1 SNHLY and CDR2 FYNNEI come from the germline V gene. CDR3 region: CASSLEMNTEAFF. CDR3 DNA sequence: TGTGCCAGCAGCCTTGAGATGAACACTGAAGCTTTCTTT.

V usage is TRBV4-1 and J usage is TRBJ1-1; TRBD1 might be the D (5 bases). This CDR3 spans 14 amino acids. Germline V lookup: CDR1 MGHRA, CDR2 YSYEKL. V was pared by 4 bases and J by 4 bases, with 13 bases between. The CDR3 sequence: CASSLSMGGTEAFF. The CDR3 nucleotides read TGCGCCAGCAGCCTTTCAATGGGGGGCACTGAAGCTTTCTTT.

The J gene is TRBJ1-4, the V gene TRBV5-5; D remains ambiguous. V was trimmed by 4 bases and J by 4 bases, leaving 11 bases between them. This CDR3 has 14 amino acids. Germline values: CDR1 SGHKS, CDR2 YYEKEE (reference sequence). The CDR3 DNA sequence: TGTGCCAGCAGCCCCTTTAGCGGTAATGAAAAACTGTTTTTT. It yields the protein CASSPFSGNEKLFF.

The chain joins TRBV6-6 to TRBJ1-5, with 8 bases matching TRBD1. Trimming cost V 2 bases and J 1 base; bases outside gene matches: 4. Germline values: CDR1 MNHNY, CDR2 SVGAGI (reference sequence). The CDR3 spans 16 residues. The CDR3 DNA follows: TGTGCCAGCAGTTACAAACAGGGGGGAAGCAATCAGCCCCAGCATTTT. It yields the protein CASSYKQGGSNQPQHF.

The chain combines TRBV30 with TRBJ1-1; possibly TRBD1 for D (5 bases). Germline V lookup: CDR1 GTSNPN, CDR2 SVGIG (reference sequence). V lost 3 bases to trimming and J lost 5 bases, with 19 bases between them. The CDR3 spans 15 residues. CDR3 sequence reads: CAWRSRDLSRTEAFF. The CDR3 coding sequence is TGTGCCTGGAGGTCAAGGGACCTATCGAGGACTGAAGCTTTCTTT.

J is TRBJ2-5 and V is TRBV7-3, with 8 nucleotides matching TRBD1. Trimming cost V 2 bases and J 3 bases; bases outside gene matches: 2. CDR1 and CDR2 (germline): SGHTA, FQGTGA. This CDR3 is 14 amino acids long. The chain's CDR3 is CASSLSGGKETQYF. CDR3 nucleotides: TGTGCCAGCAGCTTATCAGGGGGCAAAGAGACCCAGTACTTC. Full variable domain (outside the CDR3, taken from reference TRBV7-3 and TRBJ2-5): GAGVSQTPSNKVTEKGKYVELRCDPISGHTALYWYRQSLGQGPEFLIYFQGTGAADDSGLPNDRFFAVRPEGSVSTLKIQRTERGDSAVYLCASSLSGGKETQYFGPGTRLLVL.

The CDR3 loop is CASSYLDRGNTEAFF. In DNA form, the CDR3 reads TGTGCCAGCAGCTATTTAGACAGGGGTAACACTGAAGCTTTCTTT. The gene calls are TRBV3-1 (or the pseudogene TRBV3-2) and TRBJ1-1; TRBD1 matches 8 bases. CDR3 size: 15 residues. CDR1 and CDR2 (germline): LGHDT, YNNKEL (reference sequence). V was clipped by 5 bases and J by 2 bases; unmatched bases: 7.

The chain combines TRBV2 with TRBJ1-2, with 8 bases matching TRBD1. Germline-derived CDR1 and CDR2 are SNHLY and FYNNEI. This CDR3 comprises 14 residues. V shed 2 bases, J shed 7 bases, and the junction held 6 bases outside the gene matches. In DNA, the CDR3 is TGTGCCAGCAGTGAATTGGCAGGGGGCGGTGGCTACACCTTC. It translates to CASSELAGGGGYTF.

This clone has more than one count but fewer than ten. This chain uses TRBV24-1 with TRBJ1-5; D is possibly TRBD1 (5 bases). The CDR3 is 16 amino acids. Germline V gene data show CDR1 as KGHDR and CDR2 as SFDVKD. The V gene lost 4 bases and the J gene lost 0 bases, with 12 bases spanning the gap. CDR3 sequence reads: CATSEGGVYSNQPQHF. DNA of the CDR3: TGTGCCACCAGTGAGGGAGGGGTCTATAGCAATCAGCCCCAGCATTTT.

The gene calls are TRBV21-1 and TRBJ2-3; the listed D gene, TRBD1, was not tested against the DNA. TRBV21-1 is a pseudogene segment. The length of the CDR3 is 15 residues. This chain's CDR3 is CASSKGPGGKNTQYF. As DNA, the CDR3 is TGTGCCAGCAGCAAAGGCCCAGGGGGAAAGAATACGCAGTATTTT.

The rearrangement uses TRBV10-3 and TRBJ2-3; 7 bases are a match to TRBD2. Germline V gene sequence: CDR1 ENHRY, CDR2 SYGVKD. The CDR3 extends over 14 amino acids. J lost 0 bases, V lost 10 bases, and 7 bases had no gene match. As DNA, the CDR3 is TGTGCCAGTCTTAGCGGGCCTAGCACAGATACGCAGTATTTT. Residues: CASLSGPSTDTQYF.

V is TRBV6-6 and J is TRBJ1-3, with 9 positions matching TRBD1. Germline CDR1 and CDR2: MNHNY and SVGAGI (reference sequence). The CDR3 length is 16 residues. Losses at the gene ends were 10 bases for V and 4 bases for J; bases not matched to a gene: 14. CDR3 DNA sequence: TGTGCCACCCGGGACAGGGAGTCAGAGAGGGGAAACACCATATATTTT. It encodes CATRDRESERGNTIYF.

V is TRBV6-5 and J is TRBJ2-5; 11 nucleotides align to TRBD1. The V and J ends lost 5 bases and 3 bases, in that order; junction bases with no gene match: 5. Germline-derived CDR1 and CDR2 are MNHEY and SVGAGI. The CDR3 runs 15 residues. CDR3 nucleotides: TGTGCCAGCAGTCCGAGGGACAGGGGGAAAGAGACCCAGTACTTC. Its protein is CASSPRDRGKETQYF.

The chain recombines TRBV23-1 with TRBJ1-2; unclear D gene. TRBV23-1 is treated as an ORF (open reading frame) with a function not yet certain. The CDR3 is 13 amino acids. V gave up 5 bases and J gave up 10 bases, with 17 bases separating them. CDR3 coding DNA: TGCGCCAGCAGTGAAGACCCAATAATCCACTACACCTTC. As protein: CASSEDPIIHYTF.